This T cell receptor beta chain derives from a study of radiotherapy plus CTLA-4 blockade in lung cancer (dated by TCRdb to 2016 to 2019). In the study overall: Among enrolled patients, around 20% had an objective response and around 33% reached disease control.

General study outcomes and caveats: After treatment with radiotherapy and ipilimumab, TCR clones that originated in tumors expanded in peripheral blood. The strongest predictors of response were reported to be early dynamic shifts in blood T cell clones along with a rise in serum interferon-beta following radiation.

In this study, focal radiation therapy paired with CTLA-4 blockade (ipilimumab) was tested in patients who had chemo-refractory metastatic non-small-cell lung cancer. With respect to this clone: What antigen it recognizes has not been identified. The sample holds no much larger clone one base away, and base qualities are not on file.

Library construction relied on the immunoSEQ multiplex PCR assay. The table comes from immuneACCESS by way of TCRdb, which keeps in-frame sequences with V and J called. Part of the clones is missing from these tables; in studies checked, under half for an unresolved V gene and the rest for unknown reasons. The sample table holds about 45,000 clones, of which approximately 76% were seen once. The top ten constitute roughly 8% of the sample. The clonotype originates from a human donor with non-small cell lung cancer who had stable disease on radiotherapy plus ipilimumab. The sample was peripheral blood, taken from a patient treated with radiotherapy plus ipilimumab.

The DNA is TGTGCCAGCAGCCTCGGACAGCCTAACTATGGCTACACCTTC. This codes for CASSLGQPNYGYTF. The sequence is built from TRBV7-2 and TRBJ1-2; the D gene is perhaps TRBD1, from 6 matching bases. V and J are truncated by 5 bases and 0 bases respectively, leaving an intervening sequence of 10 bases. The CDR3 spans 14 residues, from the cysteine through the phenylalanine. Only CDR3 DNA remains: 42 bases, in frame from the first base. Sequences SGHTA (CDR1) and FQGNSA (CDR2) are obtained from the germline V gene.